The source of this T cell receptor (beta chain) is a study of blood T cell repertoires in COVID-19 (dated by TCRdb to 2018 to 2021). For the study in its entirety: Collaborator samples came from the United States, Italy and Spain and covered acute and convalescent phases of COVID-19. The repertoires were made available in a free public database intended to serve as a resource for research on the immune response to SARS-CoV-2. A de-identified subject ID, COVID-19 status, age in years and sex were almost always included in the sample metadata. The prospective study material was composed of cDNA or gDNA derived from T cells, B-cell-depleted T cells, or PBMCs. Subjects who had been exposed to COVID-19, were actively infected with it, or had recovered from it provided the deeply sampled blood TCRbeta repertoires that made up the dataset. The samples were drawn from the first 160 participants of the ongoing ImmuneRACE study and from under 1,500 subjects provided by 6 global collaborators. Where available, HLA class I and class II types were obtained from metadata supplied by the sample provider rather than from assay-based typing. The investigation overall reported the following: Clinical and demographic metadata were provided uncurated, with the amount varying by source and participant.

This clone showed up just once. Which antigen it targets is not known. Per-base quality was not reported, and no clone a single base away is much larger than it. The collaborating institutions used their own protocols to collect whole blood in K2EDTA tubes. For TCRbeta analysis, collaborators shipped samples in one of three forms: frozen whole blood, isolated PBMCs, or DNA extracted from either of those sample types. Spanning cysteine to phenylalanine, the CDR3 consists of 16 amino acids. Only the CDR3 DNA stays, 48 bases, in frame from base 1. Cut back by 2 bases and 8 bases, the V and J ends lie 20 bases apart. CDR1 SGHNT and CDR2 YYREEE are derived from the germline V gene (reference sequence). The immunoSEQ Assay, a bias-controlled multiplex PCR, was used to amplify TCRbeta CDR3 regions from genomic DNA. In the paper's pipeline: The number of nucleated cells in each sample was estimated from the amplification of reference gene primers within the assay. To quantify the absolute abundance of each unique TCRbeta CDR3 rearrangement, sequence reads were collapsed and filtered. For each sample, productive Simpson clonality was calculated by taking the square root of Simpson's diversity index across productive rearrangements. Not all clones reach the TCRdb copy of this immuneACCESS table, which keeps in-frame sequences only. Checked studies attribute under half of the gap to unresolved V genes and leave the rest unexplained. The V and J calls and clone size are taken from that table; D and trimming were inferred from the DNA. In this sample the table shows about 180,000 clones, 90% of which occur a single time. Approximately 0.5% of the sample is held by the ten biggest clonotypes.

Sample: peripheral blood. This TCR came from a man aged 50 to 60 with acute or convalescent COVID-19. The sequence links TRBV5-4 to TRBJ2-1; the D region possibly corresponds to TRBD2 (6 bases align). The base sequence is TGTGCCAGCAGCTTAAGGCGGGAAATCGGTCAGGATGAGCAGTTCTTC. Its translation is CASSLRREIGQDEQFF.